This T cell receptor beta chain stems from a study of blood T cell repertoires in COVID-19. Germline assignment: CDR1 GTSNPN and CDR2 SVGIG (reference sequence). This CDR3 region has 13 residues. The germline V and J ends were trimmed by 5 bases and 4 bases, with 12 bases remaining between them. This clone was observed once. Sequencing was performed with immunoSEQ multiplex PCR; in TCRdb, only in-frame clones are kept and a portion is missing. The sample holds around 71,000 clones, roughly 80% seen once. The gene calls are TRBV30 and TRBJ1-3; no reliable D call. The sequence derives from an older man with acute or convalescent COVID-19. The sample consisted of peripheral blood. The CDR3 nucleotides read TGTGCCTGGGTACTTACCCCGGGAAACACCATATATTTT. Its protein is CAWVLTPGNTIYF.